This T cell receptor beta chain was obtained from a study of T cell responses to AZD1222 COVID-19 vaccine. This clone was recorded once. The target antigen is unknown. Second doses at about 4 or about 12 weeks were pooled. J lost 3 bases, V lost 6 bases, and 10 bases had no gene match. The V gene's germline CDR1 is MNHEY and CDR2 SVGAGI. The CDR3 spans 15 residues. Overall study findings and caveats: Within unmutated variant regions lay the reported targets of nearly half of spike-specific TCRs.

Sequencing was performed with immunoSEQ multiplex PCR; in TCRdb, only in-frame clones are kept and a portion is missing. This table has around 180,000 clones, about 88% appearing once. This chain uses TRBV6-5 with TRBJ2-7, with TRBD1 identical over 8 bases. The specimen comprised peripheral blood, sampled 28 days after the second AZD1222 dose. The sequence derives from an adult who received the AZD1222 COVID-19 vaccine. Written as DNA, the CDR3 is TGTGCCAGCAGACCCTCTGGACAGGGTGGCTACGAGCAGTACTTC. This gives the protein CASRPSGQGGYEQYF.